This T cell receptor (beta chain) was captured by sequencing in a study of shared T cell receptors in the human thymus. The protocol was immunoSEQ multiplex PCR, while the TCRdb copy is restricted to in-frame clones and leaves out a portion. Among 700,000 or so clones listed, 70% to 90% were seen once. With 0 bases removed from V and 4 bases from J, the gap between germline ends came to 28 bases. This CDR3 has 21 residues. The germline V gene encodes CDR1 GTSNPN and CDR2 SVGIG (reference sequence). The same sample was also used in a study of human thymus T cells. This second study notes: Healthy Finnish infants undergoing corrective surgery for congenital heart defects were used as donors. The source of the thymus tissue was resections taken during corrective heart surgery. Thymic and blood repertoires seemed to show skewed V and J gene use. Highly overlapping thymic repertoires among unrelated individuals were reported in related research.

The specimen sequenced was thymocytes. The TCR was taken from a girl under three years old with a congenital heart defect. The J gene is TRBJ1-6, the V gene TRBV30; D not resolved. The CDR3, as DNA: TGTGCCTGGAGTGTCCAAACCGGAGTCCAGTGGGGAGCTTCTTATAATTCACCCCTCCACTTT. Protein: CAWSVQTGVQWGASYNSPLHF.